The rows below give T cell receptor beta chains drawn from one sample of a study of regulatory T cells in long-lasting Graves disease. TCRdb analysed the multiplex PCR reads with MiXCR anew, one entry per CDR3 protein. The sample has some 340,000 distinct CDR3 sequences; 12% are singletons. This sample was also put to use in a study of T cells in Graves' hyperthyroidism and ophthalmopathy.

The specimen comprised peripheral blood mononuclear cells (PBMCs), sampled at new diagnosis, from a patient treated with antithyroid drugs. The receptors stem from a woman aged 18-35 years with Graves disease. The CDR3 runs from the conserved cysteine through the conserved F or W. A clone size is listed for some rows: how often the clone was seen (once, few, many), or a class if it is expanded.

abundance	v_gene	j_gene	CDR3aa
NA	TRBV29-1	TRBJ2-2	CSVLERNTGELFF
few	TRBV4-3	TRBJ1-5	CASSQDPGALGNQPQHF
many	TRBV7-2	TRBJ2-1	CATKRGSYNEQFF
NA	TRBV4-1	TRBJ1-1	CASSNSRGPEAFF
many	TRBV13	TRBJ1-5	CASSLSRHLSNQPQHF
many	TRBV7-3	TRBJ1-6	CASSFFSNSPLHF
many	TRBV6-1	TRBJ2-3	CASTEDHPLTDTQYF
many	TRBV20-1	TRBJ1-5	CSARDASGGADNDNQPQHF
few	TRBV20-1	TRBJ2-1	CSASNFYVSYNEQFF
few	TRBV10-2	TRBJ2-2	CASLPSAGTGNTGELFF
NA	TRBV20-1	TRBJ2-7	CSAKQGTTDEQYF
few	TRBV5-8	TRBJ1-6	CASSLRESYALSYNSPLHF
NA	TRBV4-2	TRBJ1-1	CASSIRQGDSETFF
many	TRBV2	TRBJ2-3	CASSEWTPTDTQYF
many	TRBV2	TRBJ2-1	CASRDFEQFF
few	TRBV9	TRBJ2-1	CASSAKHPEQFF
NA	TRBV6-1	TRBJ2-1	CASSQWGVITYNEQFF
NA	TRBV7-8	TRBJ1-1	CASSLRGPGAEAFF
many	TRBV7-2	TRBJ2-5	CASSLGSAGGHQGTQYF
many	TRBV5-1	TRBJ1-1	CASSAGGEGTEAFF
few	TRBV6-5	TRBJ1-3	CASSYGTGITGNTIYF
many	TRBV28	TRBJ2-5	CASSSPAVGETQYF
many	TRBV11-3	TRBJ2-1	CASSSDGVNNEQFF
many	TRBV7-3	TRBJ2-1	CASSSPDRYHAYNEQFF
NA	TRBV24-1	TRBJ1-2	CATSDFSGQNLNNYGYTF
NA	TRBV9	TRBJ2-5	CASSVAPQRETQYF
few	TRBV6-2/TRBV6-3	TRBJ2-1	CAGLPIKRDPGRNEQFF
NA	TRBV20-1	TRBJ2-1	CSARDWYNEQFF
many	TRBV20-1	TRBJ1-2	CSATPLGYSGYTF
many	TRBV28	TRBJ1-1	CASSPTLFTGTGRKNTEAFF
many	TRBV20-1	TRBJ1-2	CSASHRQFAIYGYTF
NA	TRBV4-2	TRBJ2-1	CASSQEGDYNEQFF
few	TRBV6-9	TRBJ1-1	CASSYRRGQGTEAFF
many	TRBV20-1	TRBJ2-3	CSATGGPSTDTQYF
NA	TRBV4-3	TRBJ2-3	CASSQVPSGTDTQYF
few	TRBV7-2	TRBJ2-1	CASSRPPIVNEQFF
NA	TRBV7-3	TRBJ2-1	CASSLMGLALNNEQFF
few	TRBV6-2/TRBV6-3	TRBJ2-1	CASSYGPLTEQFF
NA	TRBV20-1	TRBJ1-3	CSASRLQGVGNTVYF
many	TRBV7-9	TRBJ2-3	CASSWPRINADTQYF